This passage covers 6 T cell receptor beta chains from one sample sequenced in a study of cytotoxic CD8 clonotypes in ibrutinib-treated CLL. Some clones are missing from TCRdb's copy, which holds only in-frame ones; the method was immunoSEQ multiplex PCR. Of approximately 150,000 clones in the sample, 60% to 80% are singletons; the top ten hold around 30%. The source was PBMCs, collected after 12 months of ibrutinib treatment. These receptor sequences come from a human donor with chronic lymphocytic leukemia.

This chain links TRBV7-8 with TRBJ2-5, with D perhaps given as TRBD1 or TRBD2 (6 bases each). With 5 bases removed from V and 4 bases from J, the gap between germline ends came to 17 bases. CDR3 length: 15 amino acids. Per the germline V gene, CDR1 is SGHVS and CDR2 is FQNEAQ. CDR3 DNA sequence: TGTGCCAGCAGCATGGGGGGCGACAGCGCAGAGACCCAGTACTTC. It specifies CASSMGGDSAETQYF.

This chain connects TRBV7-9 to TRBJ1-2; no firm D call. Between the trimmed V and J ends, which lost 5 bases and 3 bases, there was a span of 7 bases. Germline assignment: CDR1 SEHNR and CDR2 FQNEAQ (reference sequence). CDR3 size: 12 residues. The CDR3 region has the DNA TGTGCCAGCAGCCCGACGGACTATGGCTACACCTTC. It codes for CASSPTDYGYTF.

This chain connects TRBV18 to TRBJ2-7; 10 nucleotides line up with TRBD1. After removal of 2 bases from V and 4 bases from J, the junction contained 2 bases not matched to a gene. The CDR3 is 14 amino acids. The germline V gene has CDR1 KGHSH and CDR2 LQKENI. The DNA of the CDR3 is TGTGCCAGCTCACCATTGGACAGGGGGTACGAGCAGTACTTC. Protein sequence: CASSPLDRGYEQYF.

This clone was detected a few times. The rearrangement joins TRBV6-1 to TRBJ1-2, with a tentative D call TRBD1 (6 bases). Deletions cut 6 bases from V and 8 bases from J, with 19 bases between. The CDR3 has 14 amino acids. Germline CDR1 is MNHNS and CDR2 is SASEGT. Here the CDR3 reads CASRAGTNSGGYTF. CDR3 DNA sequence: TGTGCCAGCAGGGCCGGGACAAACTCGGGAGGCTACACCTTC.

This chain connects TRBV2 to TRBJ1-5; D is undetermined. With 7 bases removed from V and 0 bases from J, the gap between germline ends came to 13 bases. The CDR3 loop spans 15 amino acids. Germline V gene lookup returns CDR1 SNHLY and CDR2 FYNNEI. The CDR3: CASNPGPFSNQPQHF. CDR3 nucleotide sequence: TGTGCCAGCAACCCCGGGCCCTTTAGCAATCAGCCCCAGCATTTT.

This clone was recorded only once. The chain carries TRBV6-1 and TRBJ1-5; D is unclear. Trimming shortened V by 4 bases and J by 11 bases, and 21 bases separated the two germline ends. Per germline, CDR1 MNHNS and CDR2 SASEGT. The length of the CDR3 is 15 residues. CDR3: CASSGAGSLNEAQHF. CDR3 in DNA: TGTGCCAGCAGTGGCGCGGGGTCACTGAACGAAGCCCAGCATTTT.